Listed below are T cell receptor beta chains from one sample, sequenced in a study of T cell responses to AZD1222 COVID-19 vaccine. Profiling relied on immunoSEQ multiplex PCR, and the TCRdb table lists in-frame clones only, not all of them. The repertoire includes about 120,000 clones, 91% of them detected once, and almost 5.5% sits in the top ten. This sample comprised peripheral blood, obtained on day 0 of AZD1222 vaccination. All receptors derive from an adult in good health. Each CDR3 is given with its conserved first and last residue. A D gene is named only where the DNA matches it firmly. Only some rows state a clone size, as once, few, many or a class for expanded clones.

TRBJ2-7 NA NA TRBV4-1 TGCGCCAGCAGTCCGGGCGGCTACGAGCAGTACTTC CASSPGGYEQYF
TRBJ2-7 NA NA TRBV28 TGTGCCAGCAGTTTTATCGGGGCGAGCTCCTACGAGCAGTACTTC CASSFIGASSYEQYF
TRBJ2-1 NA NA TRBV14 TGTGCCAGCAGCCAAGCCGGGAGAGAGGTGCAGTTCTTC CASSQAGREVQFF
TRBJ1-1 NA NA TRBV11-3 TGTGCCAGCAGCGGAGAGGGGAACACTGAAGCTTTCTTT CASSGEGNTEAFF
TRBJ1-5 NA NA TRBV3-1/TRBV3-2 TGTGCCAGCAGCCAGGTAGCAAGTGGTCAGCCCCAGCATTTT CASSQVASGQPQHF
TRBJ1-5 NA few TRBV6-1 TGTGCCAGCAGTGAAAGGGGGAGGTTCAATCAGCCCCAGCATTTT CASSERGRFNQPQHF
TRBJ1-6 TRBD1 NA TRBV5-6 TGTGCCAGCACACCCGCACCCAGATCCGGGACAGGGTATAATTCACCCCTCCACTTT CASTPAPRSGTGYNSPLHF
TRBJ1-2 TRBD1 NA TRBV12-5 TGTGCTAGTGGTTTGGTCCAGGCGGGACAGGCCACCTATGGCTACACCTTC CASGLVQAGQATYGYTF
TRBJ1-2 NA once TRBV18 TGTGCCAGCTCAGGCGACAGCCTCTCCTATGGCTACACCTTC CASSGDSLSYGYTF
TRBJ1-2 TRBD1 NA TRBV19 TGTGCCAGTAGTATAGATCAAAGGGGGCCCGGCTACACCTTC CASSIDQRGPGYTF
TRBJ1-2 NA NA TRBV2 TGTGCCAGCAGTGGACAGGTCACTCGTGGCTACACCTTC CASSGQVTRGYTF
TRBJ2-6 TRBD1 NA TRBV19 TGTGCCAGTAGTATAAGACAGGGATCCGGGGCCAACGTCCTGACTTTC CASSIRQGSGANVLTF
TRBJ1-4 NA NA TRBV7-9 TGTGCCAGCAGCCCGACAGAACTTTCAACTAATGAAAAACTGTTTTTT CASSPTELSTNEKLFF
TRBJ1-5 NA NA TRBV6-1 TGTGCCAGCAGTGAAAGGTTTGGGGGCCAGCCCCAGCATTTT CASSERFGGQPQHF
TRBJ2-1 NA few TRBV10-1 TGCGCCAGCAGTGAAACCCTTGGGAAGCAGTTCTTC CASSETLGKQFF
TRBJ2-7 NA NA TRBV7-8 TGTGCCAGCAGCTTAGGGGGGGTCCCCCACGAGCAGTACTTC CASSLGGVPHEQYF
TRBJ2-7 NA NA TRBV27 TGTGCCAGCAGTTTAACGTCCGCCTACGAGCAGTACTTC CASSLTSAYEQYF
TRBJ1-5 TRBD1 few TRBV29-1 TGCAGCGTTGCGGTGGGACAGGTCTCGGAGCCCCAGCATTTT CSVAVGQVSEPQHF
TRBJ1-5 TRBD1 NA TRBV29-1 TGCAGCGTTGCACAGGGGGCTGGCAATCAGCCCCAGCATTTT CSVAQGAGNQPQHF
TRBJ2-7 NA NA TRBV12-3/TRBV12-4 TGTGCCAGCAGTTTGGGTAGTAAGGGGGAGCAGTACTTC CASSLGSKGEQYF
TRBJ2-2 NA NA TRBV7-3 TGTGCCAGCAGCTCTGGGGGGGCGATAGCCGGGGAGCTGTTTTTT CASSSGGAIAGELFF
TRBJ1-1 NA NA TRBV19 TGTGCCAGTAGAAATGGGCGGTCCAGGGGAGCTCCCGAAGCTTTCTTT CASRNGRSRGAPEAFF
TRBJ1-1 NA once TRBV19 TGTGCCAGTAGTATGCAGGGGCCGACTGAAGCTTTCTTT CASSMQGPTEAFF
TRBJ2-1 NA NA TRBV7-9 TGTGCCAGCGAGGTCTATGAGCAGTTCTTC CASEVYEQFF
TRBJ2-1 TRBD2 NA TRBV28 TGTGCCAGCACCCCATGGGGAGGGTACAATGAGCAGTTCTTC CASTPWGGYNEQFF
TRBJ1-6 NA NA TRBV30 TGTGCCTGGAGTGTACCCCTGGGGCAGCGGAATTCACCCCTCCACTTT CAWSVPLGQRNSPLHF
TRBJ2-7 TRBD2 NA TRBV11-2 TGTGCCAGCAGCCCTCTAGCGGGAGGCCATCTATATCAGCAGTACTTC CASSPLAGGHLYQQYF
TRBJ2-5 NA NA TRBV30 TGTGCCTGGAGTGTACGACGGGGAGAGACCCAGTACTTC CAWSVRRGETQYF
TRBJ1-2 NA NA TRBV4-2 TGTGCCAGCAGCCAAGGGGGTAGACAATCGGGTGGCTACACCTTC CASSQGGRQSGGYTF
TRBJ2-5 NA NA TRBV5-4 TGTGCCAGCAGACCCCGGGACACCGAGACCCAGTACTTC CASRPRDTETQYF
TRBJ2-5 TRBD2 NA TRBV11-2 TGTGCCAGCAGCTTAGGATTGCGGGAGGTCGAGACCCAGTACTTC CASSLGLREVETQYF
TRBJ1-5 TRBD1 NA TRBV19 TGTGCCAGCAAAGGGGGCGAATTGGGCAATCAGCCCCAGCATTTT CASKGGELGNQPQHF
TRBJ1-6 NA NA TRBV18 TGTGCCAGCCGCTCACCAGGTAGTTCACCCCTCCACTTT CASRSPGSSPLHF
TRBJ2-1 TRBD2 NA TRBV6-6 TGTGCCAGCAGTTTCGGGGCGGGAGTAGTTTACAATGAGCAGTTCTTC CASSFGAGVVYNEQFF
TRBJ1-3 TRBD1 NA TRBV4-1 TGCGCCAGCAGCCAAGAAGGGACAGTTGGAAACACCATATATTTT CASSQEGTVGNTIYF
TRBJ2-3 NA NA TRBV5-1 TGCGCCAGCCACCTCGGACAGTTCACAGATACGCAGTATTTT CASHLGQFTDTQYF
TRBJ1-5 NA once TRBV6-5 TGTGCCAGCAGTTGGACAGAGTATCAGCCCCAGCATTTT CASSWTEYQPQHF
TRBJ2-2 TRBD2 once TRBV19 TGTGCCAGTAGTACCGGGACTAGCGGGGCTGCGAACACCGGGGAGCTGTTTTTT CASSTGTSGAANTGELFF
TRBJ1-3 NA NA TRBV3-1/TRBV3-2 TGTGCCAGCAGCCAGGGAATGGGGAAATACTCTGGAAACACCATATATTTT CASSQGMGKYSGNTIYF
TRBJ2-3 NA NA TRBV2 TGTGCCACAGGGGTCGGGACTAGCACAGATACGCAGTATTTT CATGVGTSTDTQYF